A selection of T cell receptor beta chains follows, all from one sample in a study of cytomegalovirus exposure and HLA in healthy donors. Sequencing was performed with immunoSEQ multiplex PCR; in TCRdb, only in-frame clones are kept and a portion is missing. Among 110,000 to 150,000 clones, roughly four fifths were seen once, and the ten largest hold around 1.9%. The specimen was PBMCs. These receptors were collected from a woman aged 40-49 years in good health and CMV-seronegative. Both conserved end residues are part of each CDR3. Each record gives: V gene, J gene, D gene, CDR3 protein. The D gene is left open where the match is weak.

TRBV10-1	TRBJ2-7	TRBD1	CASSSTGATYEQYF
TRBV9	TRBJ2-5	NA	CASSVGGLQETQYF
TRBV30	TRBJ2-3	NA	CAWTVASSTDTQYF
TRBV5-1	TRBJ2-3	TRBD2	CASSLSLAGNTDTQYF
TRBV19	TRBJ1-2	TRBD1	CASSIRTGAYNYGYTF
TRBV27	TRBJ1-6	NA	CASSPRDGTEPLHF
TRBV11-1	TRBJ2-1	NA	CASSLARVPYNEQFF
TRBV7-2	TRBJ1-2	TRBD1	CASSLVEQGLYGYTF
TRBV9	TRBJ1-6	NA	CASSVAEYNSPLHF
TRBV7-9	TRBJ2-3	NA	CASSQRIGGNTDTQYF
TRBV28	TRBJ2-7	NA	CASSLIPGDDYEQYF
TRBV4-1	TRBJ2-7	TRBD1	CASSQEDRGTNEQYF
TRBV27	TRBJ1-6	TRBD1	CASREGQYNSPLHF
TRBV23-1	TRBJ2-3	TRBD2	CVAHFEGTSGRVGHADTQYF
TRBV18	TRBJ1-5	NA	CASSQLSGDQPQHF
TRBV4-1	TRBJ2-5	TRBD2	CASSQDRPSGSVETQYF
TRBV6-1	TRBJ1-1	TRBD1	CASIEQGDTEAFF
TRBV5-3	TRBJ1-4	TRBD1	CAGHRDSSTEKLFF
TRBV5-4	TRBJ2-7	NA	CASSSGRNEQYF
TRBV6-5	TRBJ2-1	TRBD1	CASSYSKGAWEQFF
TRBV9	TRBJ2-7	TRBD2	CASSPRGAGGAYEQYF
TRBV6-5	TRBJ1-1	TRBD1	CASSYDRGVTEAFF